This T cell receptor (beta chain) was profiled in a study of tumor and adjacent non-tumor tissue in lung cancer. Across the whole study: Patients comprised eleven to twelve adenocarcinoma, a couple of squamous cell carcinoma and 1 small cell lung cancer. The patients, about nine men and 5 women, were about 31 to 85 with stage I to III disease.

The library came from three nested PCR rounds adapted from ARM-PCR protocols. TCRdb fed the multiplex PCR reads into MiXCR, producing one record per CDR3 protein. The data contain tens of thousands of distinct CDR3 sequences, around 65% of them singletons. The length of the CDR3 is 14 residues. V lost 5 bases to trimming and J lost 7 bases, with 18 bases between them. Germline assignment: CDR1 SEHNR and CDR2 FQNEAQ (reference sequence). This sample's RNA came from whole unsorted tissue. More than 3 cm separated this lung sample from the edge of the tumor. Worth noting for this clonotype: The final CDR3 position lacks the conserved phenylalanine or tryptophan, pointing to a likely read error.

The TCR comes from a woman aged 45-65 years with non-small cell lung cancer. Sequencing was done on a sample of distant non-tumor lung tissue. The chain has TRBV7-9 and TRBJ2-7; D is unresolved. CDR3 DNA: TGTGCCAGCAGCCCCCTCGGGTCCCCTATGGAGCAGTACCTC. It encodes CASSPLGSPMEQYL.